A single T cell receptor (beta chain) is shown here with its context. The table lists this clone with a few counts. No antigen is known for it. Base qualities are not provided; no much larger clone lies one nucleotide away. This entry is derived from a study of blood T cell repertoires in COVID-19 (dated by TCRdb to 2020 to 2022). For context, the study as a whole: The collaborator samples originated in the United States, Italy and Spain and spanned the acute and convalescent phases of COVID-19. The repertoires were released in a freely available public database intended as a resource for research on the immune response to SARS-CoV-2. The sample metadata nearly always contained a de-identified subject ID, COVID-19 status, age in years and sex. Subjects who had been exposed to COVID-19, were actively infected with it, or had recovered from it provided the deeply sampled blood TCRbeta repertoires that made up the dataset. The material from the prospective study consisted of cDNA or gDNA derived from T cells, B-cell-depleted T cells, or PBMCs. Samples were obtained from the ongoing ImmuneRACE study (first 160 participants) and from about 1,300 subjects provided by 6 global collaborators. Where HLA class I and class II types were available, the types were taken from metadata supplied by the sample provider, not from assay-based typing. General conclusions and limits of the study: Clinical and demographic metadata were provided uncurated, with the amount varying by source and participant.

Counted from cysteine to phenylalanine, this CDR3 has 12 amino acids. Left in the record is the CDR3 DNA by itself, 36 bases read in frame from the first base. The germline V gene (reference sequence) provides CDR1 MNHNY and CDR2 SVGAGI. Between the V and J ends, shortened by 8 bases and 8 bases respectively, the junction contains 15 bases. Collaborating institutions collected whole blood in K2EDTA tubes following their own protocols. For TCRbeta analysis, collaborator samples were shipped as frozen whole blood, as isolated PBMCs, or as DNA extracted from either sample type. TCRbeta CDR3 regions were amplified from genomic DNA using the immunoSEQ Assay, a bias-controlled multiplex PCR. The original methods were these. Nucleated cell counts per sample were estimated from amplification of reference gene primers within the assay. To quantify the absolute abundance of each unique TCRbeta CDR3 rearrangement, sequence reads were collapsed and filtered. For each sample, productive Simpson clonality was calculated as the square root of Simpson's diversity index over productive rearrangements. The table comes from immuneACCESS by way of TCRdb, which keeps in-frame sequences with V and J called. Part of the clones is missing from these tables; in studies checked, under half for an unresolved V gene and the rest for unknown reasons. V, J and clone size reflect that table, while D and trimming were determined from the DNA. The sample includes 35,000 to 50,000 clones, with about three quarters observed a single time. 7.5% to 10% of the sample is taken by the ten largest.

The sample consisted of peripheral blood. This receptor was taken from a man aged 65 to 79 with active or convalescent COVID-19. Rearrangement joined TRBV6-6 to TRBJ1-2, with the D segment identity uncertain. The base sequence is TGTGCCAGCGGGAACACAGCGGGGGGCTACACCTTC. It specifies CASGNTAGGYTF.